This T cell receptor (beta chain) is drawn from a study of blood T cell repertoires in COVID-19 (dated by TCRdb to the early 2020s). About the investigation overall: Samples covering the acute and convalescent phases of COVID-19 were provided by collaborators in the United States, Italy and Spain. The prospective study material was composed of cDNA or gDNA derived from T cells, B-cell-depleted T cells, or PBMCs. Subjects who had been exposed to COVID-19, were actively infected with it, or had recovered from it provided the deeply sampled blood TCRbeta repertoires that made up the dataset. The sample metadata nearly always contained a de-identified subject ID, COVID-19 status, age in years and sex. HLA class I and class II types, where available, came from metadata supplied by the sample provider rather than from assay-based typing. The samples were drawn from two sources: the first 160 participants of the ongoing ImmuneRACE study, and fewer than 1,500 subjects contributed by 6 global collaborators. The repertoires were made available in a free public database intended to serve as a resource for research on the immune response to SARS-CoV-2.

The V and J ends are trimmed by 6 bases and 5 bases, leaving 20 bases between them. CDR1 and CDR2 are read off the germline V gene as SGHRS and YFSETQ. The CDR3 measures 15 amino acids from cysteine to phenylalanine. The CDR3 DNA has 45 bases and is translated from base 1. The investigation overall reported the following: Clinical and demographic metadata were provided uncurated, with the amount varying by source and participant.

Whole blood was collected in K2EDTA tubes by collaborating institutions according to the institutions' own protocols. For TCRbeta analysis, collaborators shipped samples in one of three forms: frozen whole blood, isolated PBMCs, or DNA extracted from either of those sample types. Of note for this clone: Its antigen remains undetermined. Within one base of it there is no much larger clone, and no base qualities were kept.

The immunoSEQ Assay, a bias-controlled multiplex PCR, was used to amplify TCRbeta CDR3 regions from genomic DNA. As for the authors' bioinformatics: The number of nucleated cells in each sample was estimated from the amplification of reference gene primers within the assay. Sequence reads were collapsed and filtered to measure the absolute abundance of every unique TCRbeta CDR3 rearrangement. For each sample, productive Simpson clonality was calculated by taking the square root of Simpson's diversity index across productive rearrangements. TCRdb's version of the immuneACCESS table is confined to in-frame rearrangements and falls short of the full clone set. An unresolved V gene accounts for under half of the shortfall where checked; the remainder is of unknown origin. Clone size and V and J calls were adopted from that table, with D and trimming inferred from the DNA. Across this sample there are about 160,000 clones, with around four fifths seen only once. 20% to 25% of the sample goes to the ten largest clones.

Here the chain combines TRBV5-1 and TRBJ1-1, and TRBD1 may be the D gene, going by 5 matching bases. This receptor was obtained from a woman older than 75 with acute or convalescent COVID-19. Sequencing input: peripheral blood. CDR3 region: CASTRIRGGETEAFF. The sequence in DNA is TGCGCCAGCACGAGGATAAGGGGCGGTGAGACTGAAGCTTTCTTT.